Sequencing of this T cell receptor (beta chain) was carried out in a study of Ad26.COV2.S vaccination and SARS-CoV-2 variants. Looking at the study overall: In the study, Ad26.COV2.S was injected intramuscularly once, or twice 56 days apart.

Findings of the study overall: Spike-specific TCR breadth was greater after Ad26.COV2.S than placebo. Breadth measured for non-spike TCRs was similar across vaccine and placebo recipients.

A remark on this clone: The antigen remains unidentified.

CDR1 is SGHDN and CDR2 is FVKESK in the germline V gene. The CDR3 is 13 residues long. The V end was cut by 4 bases, the J end by 6 bases, with 12 bases between. TCRdb's table, derived via immunoSEQ multiplex PCR, lists solely in-frame clones and lacks some. The data contain over 400,000 clones, 92% of them singletons. The treatment: 19 received Ad26.COV2.S at low or high dose, single or two shots; several received placebo; per-sample allocation not given. It was on day 63 after the first vaccine or placebo injection that samples were taken. Donation was by an adult aged 18-55 years who was in Boston.

The clonotype originates from a person between 18 and 65 years old who received the Ad26.COV2.S COVID-19 vaccine or a placebo. Sequenced here: peripheral blood, sampled in a trial of Ad26.COV2.S vaccine versus placebo. The chain has TRBV14 and TRBJ1-1; the D is unclear. The CDR3 spells CASSLWGNPEAFF. Written as DNA, the CDR3 is TGTGCCAGCAGCCTGTGGGGAAACCCTGAAGCTTTCTTT.